This TCR beta chain derives from a study of cytomegalovirus exposure and HLA in healthy donors. Germline V gene lookup returns CDR1 SNHLY and CDR2 FYNNEI. Germline trimming cut 6 bases from V and 7 bases from J; bases unmatched to any gene: 11. The CDR3 loop spans 14 amino acids. This clone appeared a few times. The antigen is undetermined. Broader study findings: Using the classifier, cytomegalovirus status was reportedly diagnosed with high specificity and sensitivity. The majority of TCR sequences were rare, yet some public TCRs appeared in many donors.

Produced via immunoSEQ multiplex PCR; TCRdb's table is partial and in-frame only. The sample yields about 110,000 clones, 89% seen once. The sequenced material came from PBMCs. This clonotype was obtained from a young woman in good health and CMV-seronegative. The V and J genes are TRBV2 and TRBJ1-2, with TRBD1 matching 7 bases. The CDR3 nucleotides are TGTGCCAGCAGGGAGGCCGCAGGGGGAAGTGGCTACACCTTC. As protein: CASREAAGGSGYTF.